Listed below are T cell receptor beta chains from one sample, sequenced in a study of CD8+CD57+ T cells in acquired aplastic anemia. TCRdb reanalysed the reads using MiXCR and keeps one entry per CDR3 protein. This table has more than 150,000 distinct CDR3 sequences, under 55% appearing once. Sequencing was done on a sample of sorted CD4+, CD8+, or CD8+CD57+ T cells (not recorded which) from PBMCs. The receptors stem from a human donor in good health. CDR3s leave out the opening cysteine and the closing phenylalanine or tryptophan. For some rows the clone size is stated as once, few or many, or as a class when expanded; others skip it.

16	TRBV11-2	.	ASSATGGLAGIQETQY
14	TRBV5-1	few	ASSLFGPAVANEQF
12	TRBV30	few	AWSIAGGGNEQF
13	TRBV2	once	ASAPRGGTNEKLF
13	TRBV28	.	ASSFLGTSKDEQF
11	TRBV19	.	ASSTGHSNEQF
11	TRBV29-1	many	SVEIQGWETQY
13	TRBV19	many	ASKTGIRDRNEQF
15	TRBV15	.	ATSSTGTRPSGYGYT
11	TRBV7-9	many	ASGRGAYNEQF
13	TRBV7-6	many	ASSGGLAGGETQY
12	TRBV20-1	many	SAPSGTGGPEAF
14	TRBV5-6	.	ASSFRTGMGWETQY
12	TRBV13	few	ASSLRTINTEAF
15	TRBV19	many	ASTRGRQRPTNEKLF
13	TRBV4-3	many	ASSQEDRGSQPQH
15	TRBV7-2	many	ASSLLHPSAANTEAF
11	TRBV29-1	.	SVDTLTYNEQF
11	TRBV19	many	ASSMSVVETQY
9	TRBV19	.	ASSSFGPQH
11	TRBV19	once	ASSIGANNEQF
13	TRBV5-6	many	ASSLAGLGGAEQY
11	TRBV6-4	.	ASSDSLEGEQF
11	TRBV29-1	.	SVEHRGHDEQF
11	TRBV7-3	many	ASSLKPGTEAF
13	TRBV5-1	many	ASSLLGTGVEEQF
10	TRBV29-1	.	SVGDVRGEQF
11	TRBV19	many	ASSKQVQETQY
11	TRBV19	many	ATVSGVFYEQY
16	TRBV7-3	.	ASSLTGPPGQGIYEQY
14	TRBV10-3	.	AISDREPLSNQPQH
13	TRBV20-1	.	SARPMTGTSYEQY
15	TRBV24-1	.	ATSDLIGTQGKAEAF
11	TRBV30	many	AWSLGARETQY
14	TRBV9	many	ASSGTGPSGANVLT
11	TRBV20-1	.	SVRETSYNEQF
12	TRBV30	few	AWSRDRGNYEQY
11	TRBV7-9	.	ASSSSSTGTGY
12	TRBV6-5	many	ASRYGGSVNTQY
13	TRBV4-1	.	ASSQGKGFGDTQY
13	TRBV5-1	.	ASSFSGGAQETQY
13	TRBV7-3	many	ASSLYGGDTDTQY
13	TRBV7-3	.	ASSSYTGLAYEQY
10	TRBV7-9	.	ASRPDRLHLY
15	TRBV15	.	ATSRDISGRIHNEQF
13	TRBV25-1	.	ACSEGDGIGNTIY
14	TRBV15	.	ATSRETSGGPREQF
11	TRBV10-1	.	ASSVGQDTEAF
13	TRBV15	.	ATSRAREGNSPLH
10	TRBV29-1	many	SVGSGNYEQY
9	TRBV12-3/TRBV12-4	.	ASSSRAGYT
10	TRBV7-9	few	ASSFGDTTQY